This T cell receptor beta chain was obtained from a study of beta chain features in type 1 diabetes. This clone was seen more than once but under ten times. The antigen is unknown. V lost 5 bases and J lost 4; bases outside the gene matches: 8. The CDR3 is 15 amino acids. CDR1 is SGHTA and CDR2 is FQGNSA in the germline V gene. The isolated RNA, all of it, was reverse transcribed, so expressed TCRB transcripts were what got sequenced. Only in-frame clones appear in the TCRdb table, and some are missing; sequencing was by immunoSEQ multiplex PCR. This table holds over 150,000 clones, about 8.5% found once. Study observations and caveats: Overrepresentation of cells with high TCR expression could result from cDNA sequencing.

The chain links TRBV7-2 to TRBJ2-5; TRBD2 agrees at 9 bases. The TCR sequence derives from a man between 18 and 29 years old in good health. The sequenced sample consisted of central memory CD4+ T cells from blood. CDR3: CASSPAGSGRETQYF. CDR3 nucleotides: TGTGCCAGCAGCCCCGCTGGTAGCGGGAGAGAGACCCAGTACTTC.